Each of the 27 T cell receptor beta chains below was sequenced from the same sample in a study of blood T cells in healthy people across ages. A second PCR of 7 to 11 cycles used a sample-barcoded 5' primer and a J-beta primer mix. MiXCR was run by TCRdb on the 5' RACE reads, yielding one entry per CDR3 protein. Seen here are hundreds of thousands of distinct CDR3 sequences, less than 60% observed once, and the top ten hold approximately 23%. Material: blood. These receptors were obtained from a man aged 80 or over in good health.

This chain links TRBV20-1 with TRBJ2-3; unclear D gene. The CDR3 loop spans 11 amino acids. The germline V gene has CDR1 DFQATT and CDR2 SNEGSKA (reference sequence). V gave up 1 base and J gave up 10 bases, with 9 bases separating them. CDR3 bases: TGCAGTGCTAGAGGTGCAGGAGCGCAGTATTTT. The encoded protein is CSARGAGAQYF.

This clonotype was found a few times. The chain has TRBV27 and TRBJ2-7; D not resolved. Germline CDR1 is MNHEY and CDR2 is SMNVEV (reference sequence). With 2 bases removed from V and 0 bases from J, the gap between germline ends came to 8 bases. This CDR3 contains 14 residues. CDR3 region: CASSLTRSSYEQYF. DNA of the CDR3: TGTGCCAGCAGTTTAACCAGGAGCTCCTACGAGCAGTACTTC.

The chain links TRBV5-1 to TRBJ2-1; D may match TRBD1 or TRBD2 (5 bases each). This CDR3 is 14 amino acids long. Trimming cost V 0 bases and J 6 bases, with 10 bases left between them. Germline assignment: CDR1 SGHRS and CDR2 YFSETQ. In DNA form, the CDR3 reads TGCGCCAGCAGCTTGGCACCAGGGAGCAATGAGCAGTTCTTC. It is translated as CASSLAPGSNEQFF.

The chain has TRBV9 and TRBJ1-2; 7 bases are a match to TRBD1. This CDR3 comprises 16 residues. Looked up from germline, CDR1 is SGDLS and CDR2 is YYNGEE. V was clipped by 4 bases and J by 6 bases; unmatched bases: 15. CDR3 sequence: CASSPRGGRGYDGYTF. The CDR3 bases are TGTGCCAGCAGCCCCAGAGGGGGCAGGGGGTACGATGGCTACACCTTC.

CDR3 amino acids: CSVERNLAGNEQFF. The DNA for the CDR3 is TGCAGCGTTGAACGCAATCTCGCAGGGAATGAGCAGTTCTTC. The chain has TRBV29-1 and TRBJ2-1; a possible D gene is TRBD1 (5 bases). Trimming pared 2 bases from V and 7 bases from J, leaving 15 bases between. This CDR3 comprises 14 residues. The germline CDR1 and CDR2 sequences are SQVTM and ANQGSEA.

This chain connects TRBV7-2 to TRBJ2-5, with D possibly matching TRBD2 (6 bases). The DNA matches TRBJ2-7 better at its end, which makes the J call doubtful. CDR1 and CDR2 from the germline V gene are SGHTA and FQGNSA. This CDR3 has 15 amino acids. Written as DNA, the CDR3 is TGTGCCAGCAGCTTGACCGCGGGGCGCTGGTCCGAGCAGTACTTC. Amino acid sequence: CASSLTAGRWSEQYF.

Comment on this clonotype: The junction and the germline gene differ at one end; a read error may be behind it. The chain is built from TRBV7-2 and TRBJ2-1, with D possibly matching TRBD2 (5 bases). Germline lookup yields CDR1 SGHTA and CDR2 FQGNSA. This CDR3 has 15 residues. In DNA form, the CDR3 reads TGTGCCAGCAGCGACCGACTACCCGCCTACAATGAGCCGTTCTTC. Translating gives CASSDRLPAYNEPFF.

The chain is built from TRBV9 and TRBJ1-2; D is possibly TRBD1 (5 bases). Germline lookup yields CDR1 SGDLS and CDR2 YYNGEE. CDR3 size: 13 residues. V lost 0 bases to trimming and J lost 7 bases, with 10 bases between them. The DNA for the CDR3 is TGTGCCAGCAGCGTAGCTCTCCAGGGTGGCTACACCTTC. Amino acid sequence: CASSVALQGGYTF.

This clonotype was detected only a few times. The chain is built from TRBV29-1 and TRBJ2-1, with TRBD2 identical over 10 bases. V gave up 4 bases and J gave up 7 bases; unmatched junction bases: 7. Looked up from germline, CDR1 is SQVTM and CDR2 is ANQGSEA. The CDR3 has 14 residues. For the CDR3, the DNA is TGCAGCGTTGTCAGGGCTAGCGGGAGAAATGAGCAGTTCTTC. Its protein product is CSVVRASGRNEQFF.

This clonotype is a singleton in its sample. The rearrangement uses TRBV28 and TRBJ1-6; D is ambiguous. The germline V and J ends were trimmed by 7 bases and 0 bases, with 13 bases remaining between them. Germline V gene sequence: CDR1 MDHEN, CDR2 SYDVKM. CDR3 length: 16 amino acids. CDR3 in DNA: TGTGCCAGCACCCCATTTAGCTCCTCCTATAATTCACCCCTCCACTTT. Translated: CASTPFSSSYNSPLHF.

For the CDR3, the DNA is TGTGCCAGCAGTTTAGTGGCCACTGGGGCCAACGTCCTGACTTTC. This encodes CASSLVATGANVLTF. V gene TRBV28 combines with J gene TRBJ2-6; D gene ambiguous. The CDR3 is made up of 15 amino acids. Germline V gene lookup returns CDR1 MDHEN and CDR2 SYDVKM. V was cut by 2 bases and J by 2 bases, with 7 bases left in between.

The chain couples TRBV20-1 to TRBJ2-3; 8 positions match TRBD2. The CDR3 has 14 amino acids. Germline-derived CDR1 and CDR2 are DFQATT and SNEGSKA (reference sequence). The CDR3 DNA reads TGCACTGCGGGGGGCGGGACGATCACAGATACGCAGTATTTT. Its protein product is CTAGGGTITDTQYF.

This clonotype appeared once. The rearrangement uses TRBV7-9 and TRBJ2-1; no firm D call. The DNA end favors TRBJ2-7, so the J call may be wrong. Germline values: CDR1 SEHNR, CDR2 FQNEAQ (reference sequence). The CDR3 is 13 residues long. CDR3 nucleotides: TGTGCCAGCAGCTTTCGCACCTACAATGAGCAGTACTTC. Residues: CASSFRTYNEQYF.

This chain joins TRBV4-1 and TRBJ1-4; possible D gene TRBD1, 6 bases. The CDR3 length is 16 residues. The ends were cut back, 2 bases at V and 0 bases at J, with 10 bases in the middle. In germline, CDR1 is MGHRA, CDR2 YSYEKL. CDR3 DNA: TGCGCCAGCAGCCAATTAAGGGGGACAACTAATGAAAAACTGTTTTTT. Residues: CASSQLRGTTNEKLFF.

In its sample, this clonotype was seen a few times. The chain employs TRBV12-3 or TRBV12-4 and TRBJ2-1, with D uncertain. The CDR3 is made up of 15 amino acids. Trimming left V 3 bases short and J 0 bases short, with 9 bases between. The chain's CDR3 is CASSFRVSSYNEQFF. The CDR3 nucleotides read TGTGCCAGCAGTTTTAGGGTAAGCTCCTACAATGAGCAGTTCTTC.

The V and J genes are TRBV7-9 and TRBJ2-7; D may be TRBD1 (9 bases). Germline values: CDR1 SEHNR, CDR2 FQNEAQ (reference sequence). Deletions cut 5 bases from V and 3 bases from J, with 17 bases between. The length of the CDR3 is 15 residues. The CDR3 reads CASSRGGQGYYEQYF. Here the CDR3 DNA reads TGTGCCAGCAGCCGGGGGGGACAGGGATACTACGAGCAGTACTTC.

As regards this clonotype: This may be a read error: a much more frequent sequence differs by one nucleotide. V and J are TRBV6-6 and TRBJ2-4; weak D call: TRBD2 (6 bases). TRBJ2-7 matches the DNA end more closely, so the J call is doubtful. CDR3 length: 16 amino acids. Germline V CDR1 and CDR2: MNHNY, SVGAGI (reference sequence). CDR3 in amino acids: CASSYAGGAGSYEQYF. CDR3 in DNA: TGTGCCAGCAGTTACGCTGGCGGGGCCGGTTCCTACGAGCAGTACTTC.

This clonotype has just a few counts. The chain employs TRBV7-2 and TRBJ2-3; 14 nucleotides match TRBD2. The CDR3 is 17 amino acids. Trimming at V came to 4 bases and at J to 9 bases, leaving 12 bases not matched to a gene. Germline V gene data show CDR1 as SGHTA and CDR2 as FQGNSA. The CDR3 loop reads CASSSVVGTSGRLTQYF. CDR3 DNA sequence: TGTGCCAGCAGCTCCGTGGTCGGGACTAGCGGGAGACTAACGCAGTATTTT.

V gene TRBV2 combines with J gene TRBJ2-3; tentatively, D is TRBD2 (6 bases). CDR1 and CDR2 from the germline V gene are SNHLY and FYNNEI. V lost 7 bases to trimming and J lost 5 bases, with 19 bases between them. The CDR3 has 15 residues. CDR3 coding DNA: TGTGCCAGCAAACGGGAGCAATCCTGGGAAGATACGCAGTATTTT. Protein product: CASKREQSWEDTQYF.

The rearrangement links TRBV5-1 to TRBJ2-3; TRBD2 matches at 15 bases. The CDR3 length is 16 residues. The junction had 6 bases not matched to a gene; V was cut back by 4 bases and J by 6 bases. CDR1 and CDR2 (germline): SGHRS, YFSETQ. In DNA form, the CDR3 reads TGCGCCAGCAGCCCTTCCGGGACTAGCGGGGGGGATACGCAGTATTTT. Its translation is CASSPSGTSGGDTQYF.

This rearrangement joins TRBV4-3 to TRBJ2-3, with D unresolved. Germline V gene data show CDR1 as LGHNA and CDR2 as YSLEER. V shed 2 bases and J shed 10 bases, with 13 bases lying between them. This CDR3 region has 13 residues. As DNA, the CDR3 is TGCGCCAGCAGCCAATCGACATGGGCGGCGCAGTATTTT. It encodes CASSQSTWAAQYF.

This clonotype came up a few times. This sequence joins TRBV7-3 and TRBJ2-3; 10 bases match TRBD2. V lost 4 bases to trimming and J lost 4 bases; unmatched junction nucleotides: 8. The CDR3 length is 16 residues. In germline, CDR1 is SGHTA, CDR2 FQGTGA. The CDR3, as DNA: TGTGCCAGCAGCTCCAGGAGCGGGGGGGGGTCAGATACGCAGTATTTT. The encoded protein is CASSSRSGGGSDTQYF.

Of note for this clonotype: A read error may explain this, as a much larger clone is one base away. The rearrangement uses TRBV6-5 and TRBJ2-1, with D possibly being TRBD2 (6 bases). This CDR3 has 13 residues. V lost 2 bases and J lost 6, with 8 bases in between. Germline loops: CDR1 MNHEY, CDR2 SVGAGI. CDR3 DNA sequence: TGTGCCAGCAGTTACGTGCGGGGCAATGAGCAGTTCTTC. It encodes CASSYVRGNEQFF.

This clonotype was seen more than once but under ten times. The chain uses TRBV20-1 and TRBJ2-3; the D gene could be TRBD1 or TRBD2 (6 bases each). The V gene lost 6 bases and the J gene lost 2 bases, with 15 bases spanning the gap. This CDR3 is built from 14 residues. Germline assignment: CDR1 DFQATT and CDR2 SNEGSKA (reference sequence). The chain's CDR3 is CSAVWRGVTDTQYF. The CDR3 bases are TGCAGTGCCGTTTGGAGGGGGGTCACAGATACGCAGTATTTT.

This clonotype was counted many times. The chain links TRBV29-1 to TRBJ2-5; D unresolved. The germline V gene encodes CDR1 SQVTM and CDR2 ANQGSEA. The V end was cut by 4 bases, the J end by 2 bases, with 8 bases between. This CDR3 is 12 amino acids long. CDR3 residues: CSVVGIQETQYF. CDR3 bases: TGCAGCGTTGTGGGGATTCAAGAGACCCAGTACTTC.

CDR3 sequence: CSAPNPGQGNSDTQYF. Here the CDR3 DNA reads TGCAGTGCCCCAAACCCGGGACAGGGAAATTCAGATACGCAGTATTTT. This chain links TRBV20-1 with TRBJ2-3; 9 bases fit TRBD1. V was clipped by 6 bases and J by 4 bases; unmatched bases: 14. CDR3 length: 16 residues. Germline lookup yields CDR1 DFQATT and CDR2 SNEGSKA (reference sequence).

The chain has TRBV10-3 and TRBJ1-4; D gene ambiguous. The CDR3 length is 12 residues. The germline gives CDR1 ENHRY, CDR2 SYGVKD. Trimming removed 6 bases at V and 5 bases at J, with 7 bases between. In DNA, the CDR3 is TGTGCCATCAGCGTAGGGAATGAAAAACTGTTTTTT. This translates into CAISVGNEKLFF.